This T cell receptor beta chain came from a study of Ad26.COV2.S vaccination and SARS-CoV-2 variants (dated by TCRdb to the early 2020s). Context from the whole study: Donors in the vaccine arm were drawn from COV1001, a multicentre, randomized, double-blind, placebo-controlled phase I-IIa trial testing Ad26.COV2.S in healthy adults. Ad26.COV2.S was given intramuscularly at 5x10^10 or 1x10^11 viral particles, as a single shot or as two shots 56 days apart. The specificity and breadth of SARS-CoV-2-reactive T cell receptors after Ad26.COV2.S vaccination were assessed by TCRbeta repertoire sequencing. A total of 32 samples were included in the TCR-sequenced set, comprising around 19 Ad26.COV2.S vaccine recipients, 5 placebo recipients and 8 SARS-CoV-2 convalescent individuals. Participants in the trial were split at random into five groups of five each, receiving low-dose or high-dose Ad26.COV2.S once or twice, or else placebo on both occasions. Investigators did not know the trial group allocation while performing experiments and assessing outcomes.

As concerns this clone: It lacks a known antigen. Base qualities are missing; no much larger clone stands one base away.

The immunoSEQ Assay was the method used to sequence TCRbeta CDR3 regions. After extraction, genomic DNA underwent amplification by bias-controlled multiplex PCR, followed by high-throughput sequencing. The study's processing was this. Collapsing and filtering of sequences were performed to quantify the absolute abundance of each unique TCRbeta CDR3 region. T cell fraction was estimated by normalizing TCRbeta template counts to usable DNA, which was measured by amplifying reference genes present in all nucleated cells. Repertoire TCRs were annotated as SARS-CoV-2-specific by exact matching of V gene, CDR3 amino acid sequence and J gene to a known reactive TCR set. The reference SARS-CoV-2 TCR set was derived from MIRA and filtered for enrichment in COVID-19-positive ImmuneCODE repertoires, a step that removed public or cross-reactive TCRs. Using the MIRA antigens, annotated TCRs were further analysed by specific ORF or by position within an ORF. Breadth was defined as the number of annotated unique rearrangements divided by the total number of unique productive rearrangements, and depth was defined as the summed frequency of the annotated unique rearrangements. Two-sided Wilcoxon rank-sum tests were used to compare TCR breadth between groups. Held by TCRdb, this immuneACCESS table contains in-frame sequences only and omits some clones. Under half of the omission traces to an unresolved V gene where checked; the cause of the rest is unknown. V, J and clone size are taken as reported in that table, and D and trimming were inferred from the DNA itself. Recorded for this sample are around 400,000 clones; 90% of them occurred a single time. The top ten clones comprise approximately 12% of the sample.

The germline V gene encodes CDR1 LNHDA and CDR2 SQIVND (reference sequence). The CDR3 holds 13 amino acids from the cysteine to the phenylalanine. Only CDR3 DNA is held: 39 bases, read in frame from base 1. V is cut by 7 bases and J by 2 bases, and the space between the germline ends is 11 bases. Read against the paper, the sample's treatment or condition label means: around 19 received Ad26.COV2.S at low or high dose, single or two shots; 5 received placebo; per-sample allocation not given. Repertoires of vaccine and placebo recipients were sequenced from samples taken on day 63 after the first injection. In Cohort 1b, about two dozen adults aged 18-55 years were enrolled at a single site in Boston, USA, between 29 July and 7 August 2020. As a vaccine, Ad26.COV2.S was a replication-incompetent adenovirus type 26 vector that expressed a prefusion-stabilized SARS-CoV-2 spike protein derived from the original Wuhan strain.

Broader findings and caveats from the paper: The authors noted that the TCR breadth and depth analyses may have underestimated total T cell responses. Compared with placebo recipients, Ad26.COV2.S recipients showed higher spike-specific TCR breadth (P = 0.0014). Comparing responses between vaccine doses or regimens was not something the study was powered to do. Non-spike TCR breadth was comparable between vaccine and placebo recipients, consistent with the vaccine containing only spike. Substantial breadth of spike-specific CD8+ and CD4+ T cell responses was reported after vaccination.

The chain joins TRBV19 to TRBJ1-1, with TRBD1 perhaps the D gene, on 6 matching bases. Here the sequenced sample was peripheral blood, taken in a trial of Ad26.COV2.S vaccine versus placebo. The origin of this receptor is a person between 18 and 59 years old who received the Ad26.COV2.S COVID-19 vaccine or a placebo. The DNA sequence is given as TGTGCCAGTAACCCACAGGGAAACACTGAAGCTTTCTTT. This translates into CASNPQGNTEAFF.